This entry is about one TCR beta chain. No antigen is known for it. The authors incorporated unique molecular identifiers into the TCR beta cDNA libraries. TCRdb redid the calling of the PCR reads with MiXCR, one entry per CDR3 protein. The sample contains about 540,000 distinct CDR3 sequences, roughly 34% of which appear only once. This record comes from a study of post-analysis software for immune sequencing data. Study observations and caveats: The five TRBV segments detected at higher frequency in patients than in controls included TRBV5-6, TRBV5-1 and TRBV20-1. The F measure placed samples prepared in the same batch into strongly shared clusters.

The V gene lost 6 bases and the J gene lost 4 bases, with 16 bases spanning the gap. The CDR3 covers 15 residues. CDR1 and CDR2 (germline): MDHEN, SYDVKM. This chain joins TRBV28 and TRBJ1-5, with D possibly matching TRBD1 (5 bases). The specimen was blood. The sequence came from a girl aged 2-17 years with multiple sclerosis. The CDR3, as DNA: TGTGCCAGCAGAAACGGGGGTGGGGTGAATCAGCCCCAGCATTTT. Translation: CASRNGGGVNQPQHF.